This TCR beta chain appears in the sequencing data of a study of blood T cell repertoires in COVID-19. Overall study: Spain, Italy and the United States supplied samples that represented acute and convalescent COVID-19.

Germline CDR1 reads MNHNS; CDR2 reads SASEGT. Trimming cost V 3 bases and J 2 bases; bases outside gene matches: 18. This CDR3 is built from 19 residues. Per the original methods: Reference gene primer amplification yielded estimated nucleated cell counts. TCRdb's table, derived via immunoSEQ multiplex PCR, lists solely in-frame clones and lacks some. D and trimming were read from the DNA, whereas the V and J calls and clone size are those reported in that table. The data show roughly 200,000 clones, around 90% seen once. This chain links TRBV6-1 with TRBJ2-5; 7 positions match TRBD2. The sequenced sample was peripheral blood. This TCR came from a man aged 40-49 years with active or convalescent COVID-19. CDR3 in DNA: TGTGCCAGCAGTGATAAAGGAGGACCCGCTTGGGGGGGACAAGAGACCCAGTACTTC. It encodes CASSDKGGPAWGGQETQYF.